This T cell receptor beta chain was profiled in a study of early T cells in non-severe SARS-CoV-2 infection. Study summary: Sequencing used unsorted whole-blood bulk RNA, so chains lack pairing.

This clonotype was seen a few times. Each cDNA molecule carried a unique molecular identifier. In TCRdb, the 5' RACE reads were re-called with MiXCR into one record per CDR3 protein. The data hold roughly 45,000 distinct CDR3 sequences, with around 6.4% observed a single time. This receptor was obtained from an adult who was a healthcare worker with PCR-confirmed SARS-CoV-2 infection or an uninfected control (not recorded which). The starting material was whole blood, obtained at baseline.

CDR3 DNA sequence: TGTGCCAGTAGTTCCCCCCAAAAGAGCTCCTACAATGAGCAGTTCTTC. Protein product: CASSSPQKSSYNEQFF. The chain recombines TRBV19 with TRBJ2-1; no clear D gene. The CDR3 consists of 16 residues. Germline V gene data show CDR1 as LNHDA and CDR2 as SQIVND (reference sequence). Trimming took 5 bases from V and 0 from J, leaving 14 bases between them.